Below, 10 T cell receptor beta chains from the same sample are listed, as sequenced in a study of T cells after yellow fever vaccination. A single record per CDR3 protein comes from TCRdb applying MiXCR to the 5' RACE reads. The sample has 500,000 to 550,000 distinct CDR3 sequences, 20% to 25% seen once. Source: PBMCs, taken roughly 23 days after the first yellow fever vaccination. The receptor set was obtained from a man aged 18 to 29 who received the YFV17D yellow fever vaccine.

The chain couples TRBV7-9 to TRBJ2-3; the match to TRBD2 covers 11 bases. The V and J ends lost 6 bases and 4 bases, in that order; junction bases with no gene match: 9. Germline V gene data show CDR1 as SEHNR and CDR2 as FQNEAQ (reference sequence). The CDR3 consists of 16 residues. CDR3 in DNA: TGTGCCAGCAGTTATAGCGGGGGGGCCGGGGCAGATACGCAGTATTTT. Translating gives CASSYSGGAGADTQYF.

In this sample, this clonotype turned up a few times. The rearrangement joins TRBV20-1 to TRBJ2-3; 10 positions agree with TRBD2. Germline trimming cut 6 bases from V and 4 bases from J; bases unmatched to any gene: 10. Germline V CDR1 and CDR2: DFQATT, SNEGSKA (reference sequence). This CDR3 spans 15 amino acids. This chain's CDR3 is CSANPGLASADTQYF. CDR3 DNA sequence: TGCAGTGCCAATCCGGGACTAGCGTCTGCAGATACGCAGTATTTT.

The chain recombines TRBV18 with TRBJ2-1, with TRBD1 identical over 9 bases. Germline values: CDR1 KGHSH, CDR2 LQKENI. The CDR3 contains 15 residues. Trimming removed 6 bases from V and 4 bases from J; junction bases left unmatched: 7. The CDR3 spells CASSGGQGVYNEQFF. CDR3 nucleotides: TGTGCCAGCTCGGGGGGACAGGGAGTTTACAATGAGCAGTTCTTC.

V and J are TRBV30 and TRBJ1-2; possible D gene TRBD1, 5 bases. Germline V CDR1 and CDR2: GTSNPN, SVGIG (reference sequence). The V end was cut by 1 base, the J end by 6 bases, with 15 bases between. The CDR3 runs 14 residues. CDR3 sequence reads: CAWSGLRDRDGYTF. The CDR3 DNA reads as TGTGCCTGGAGTGGCCTGAGGGACCGAGATGGCTACACCTTC.

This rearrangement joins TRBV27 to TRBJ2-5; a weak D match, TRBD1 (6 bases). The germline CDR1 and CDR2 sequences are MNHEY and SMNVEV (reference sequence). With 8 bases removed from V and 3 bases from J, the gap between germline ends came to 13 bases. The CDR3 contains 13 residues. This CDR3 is CASSRQAKETQYF. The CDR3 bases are TGTGCCAGCTCCAGACAGGCCAAAGAGACCCAGTACTTC.

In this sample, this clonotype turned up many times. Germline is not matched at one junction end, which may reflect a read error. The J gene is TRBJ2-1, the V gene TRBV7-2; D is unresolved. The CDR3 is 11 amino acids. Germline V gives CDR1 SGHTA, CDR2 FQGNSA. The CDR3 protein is CASSPYYEQFF. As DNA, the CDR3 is TGTGCCAGCAGCCCCTACTATGAGCAGTTCTTC.

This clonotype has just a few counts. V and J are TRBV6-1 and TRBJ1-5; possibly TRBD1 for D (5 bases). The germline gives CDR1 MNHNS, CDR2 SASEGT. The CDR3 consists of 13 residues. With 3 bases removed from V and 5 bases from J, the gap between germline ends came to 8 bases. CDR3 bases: TGTGCCAGCAGTGAGGGGCCCCATCAGCCCCAGCATTTT. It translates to CASSEGPHQPQHF.

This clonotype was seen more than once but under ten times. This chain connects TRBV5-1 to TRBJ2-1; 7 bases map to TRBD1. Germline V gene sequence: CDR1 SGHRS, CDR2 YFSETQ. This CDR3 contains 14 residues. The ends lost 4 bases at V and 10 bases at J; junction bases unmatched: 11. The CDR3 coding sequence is TGCGCCAGCAGCCCAGGACAGGAAACGCGGGAGCAGTTCTTC. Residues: CASSPGQETREQFF. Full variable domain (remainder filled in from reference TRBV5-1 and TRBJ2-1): KAGVTQTPRYLIKTRGQQVTLSCSPISGHRSVSWYQQTPGQGLQFLFEYFSETQRNKGNFPGRFSGRQFSNSRSEMNVSTLELGDSALYLCASSPGQETREQFFGPGTRLTVL.

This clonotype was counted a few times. CDR3 sequence reads: CASSLTGVYGYTF. The CDR3, as DNA: TGTGCCAGCAGTTTGACAGGGGTCTATGGCTACACCTTC. The V call is TRBV27, the J call TRBJ1-2; 8 nucleotides line up with TRBD1. This CDR3 has 13 amino acids. The V gene end was trimmed by 3 bases and the J gene end by 4 bases; junction bases not matched to a gene: 1. CDR1 MNHEY and CDR2 SMNVEV come from the germline V gene (reference sequence).

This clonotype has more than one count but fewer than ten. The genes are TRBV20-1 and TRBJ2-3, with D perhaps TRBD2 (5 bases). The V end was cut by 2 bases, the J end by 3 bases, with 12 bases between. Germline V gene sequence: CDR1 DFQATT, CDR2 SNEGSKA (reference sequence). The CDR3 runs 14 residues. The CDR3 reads CSARRRAGTDTQYF. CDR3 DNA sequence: TGCAGTGCTAGAAGGCGGGCCGGGACAGATACGCAGTATTTT.